This is a list of T cell receptor beta chains from one sample in a study of T cell clones after liver transplantation. Method: immunoSEQ multiplex PCR; TCRdb's copy keeps in-frame clones and lacks some. The table has over 100,000 clones, 75% to 90% seen once. The sample in question was CD4+ T cells from blood, obtained before liver transplant. Every receptor here comes from a human donor who received a liver transplant. Both conserved end residues are part of each CDR3. The D gene is left open where the match is weak. Some rows mark clone size as missing; the rest say once, few, many or name a class of expanded clone.

d_call: NA
cdr3_length: 11
clone_size: few
j_call: TRBJ2-7
v_call: TRBV6-1
cdr3_aa: CASSKDYEQYF
cdr3_nt: TGTGCCAGCAGTAAAGACTACGAGCAGTACTTC

d_call: TRBD1
cdr3_length: 15
clone_size: NA
j_call: TRBJ2-2
v_call: TRBV9
cdr3_aa: CASSRGQGVTGELFF
cdr3_nt: TGTGCCAGCAGCAGAGGACAGGGTGTCACCGGGGAGCTGTTTTTT

d_call: TRBD1
cdr3_length: 15
clone_size: NA
j_call: TRBJ1-3
v_call: TRBV5-1
cdr3_aa: CASSLEGAQGNTIYF
cdr3_nt: TGCGCCAGCAGCTTGGAGGGGGCCCAGGGAAACACCATATATTTT

d_call: NA
cdr3_length: 14
clone_size: NA
j_call: TRBJ2-1
v_call: TRBV2
cdr3_aa: CASSLKVRVSEQFF
cdr3_nt: TGTGCCAGCAGTTTAAAAGTCAGGGTCAGTGAGCAGTTCTTC

d_call: NA
cdr3_length: 13
clone_size: NA
j_call: TRBJ2-6
v_call: TRBV11-2
cdr3_aa: CALEPPGANVLTF
cdr3_nt: TGTGCCTTAGAACCCCCTGGGGCCAACGTCCTGACTTTC

d_call: NA
cdr3_length: 14
clone_size: NA
j_call: TRBJ2-1
v_call: TRBV2
cdr3_aa: CASSVEAASNEQFF
cdr3_nt: TGTGCCAGCAGTGTCGAGGCAGCTAGTAATGAGCAGTTCTTC

d_call: NA
cdr3_length: 14
clone_size: NA
j_call: TRBJ2-4
v_call: TRBV28
cdr3_aa: CASSFRGAKNIQYF
cdr3_nt: TGTGCCAGCAGTTTCAGGGGAGCCAAAAACATTCAGTACTTC

d_call: NA
cdr3_length: 14
clone_size: NA
j_call: TRBJ2-3
v_call: TRBV29-1
cdr3_aa: CSINGGSSTDTQYF
cdr3_nt: TGCAGCATTAACGGGGGATCTAGCACAGATACGCAGTATTTT

d_call: NA
cdr3_length: 13
clone_size: NA
j_call: TRBJ1-1
v_call: TRBV29-1
cdr3_aa: CSVVSRGRTEAFF
cdr3_nt: TGCAGCGTTGTGTCCAGGGGAAGGACTGAAGCTTTCTTT

d_call: NA
cdr3_length: 14
clone_size: NA
j_call: TRBJ1-1
v_call: TRBV7-8
cdr3_aa: CASSLGRANTEAFF
cdr3_nt: TGTGCCAGCAGCTTAGGACGGGCCAACACTGAAGCTTTCTTT

d_call: TRBD1
cdr3_length: 18
clone_size: NA
j_call: TRBJ2-2
v_call: TRBV19
cdr3_aa: CASSKPPTGTGDTGELFF
cdr3_nt: TGTGCCAGTAGTAAACCCCCCACCGGGACAGGGGACACCGGGGAGCTGTTTTTT

d_call: TRBD1
cdr3_length: 13
clone_size: once
j_call: TRBJ1-1
v_call: TRBV7-2
cdr3_aa: CASSSGTESEAFF
cdr3_nt: TGTGCCAGCAGCTCCGGGACAGAGTCTGAAGCTTTCTTT

d_call: NA
cdr3_length: 14
clone_size: once
j_call: TRBJ2-7
v_call: TRBV6-5
cdr3_aa: CASSYTPGPGEQYF
cdr3_nt: TGTGCCAGCAGTTACACCCCCGGACCTGGCGAGCAGTACTTC

d_call: NA
cdr3_length: 16
clone_size: NA
j_call: TRBJ2-2
v_call: TRBV7-9
cdr3_aa: CARTLDRGPNTGELFF
cdr3_nt: TGTGCCAGGACCCTCGATAGGGGTCCGAATACCGGGGAGCTGTTTTTT

d_call: TRBD1
cdr3_length: 14
clone_size: NA
j_call: TRBJ2-7
v_call: TRBV5-1
cdr3_aa: CASSLGTVLDEQYF
cdr3_nt: TGCGCCAGCAGCTTAGGGACAGTACTTGACGAGCAGTACTTC

d_call: NA
cdr3_length: 15
clone_size: few
j_call: TRBJ2-2
v_call: TRBV6-7
cdr3_aa: CASSYANASAGELFF
cdr3_nt: TGTGCCAGCAGTTACGCGAACGCTAGCGCCGGGGAGCTGTTTTTT

d_call: TRBD2
cdr3_length: 15
clone_size: NA
j_call: TRBJ2-3
v_call: TRBV19
cdr3_aa: CASTLEGLSTDTQYF
cdr3_nt: TGTGCCAGTACCCTTGAGGGACTAAGCACAGATACGCAGTATTTT

d_call: NA
cdr3_length: 16
clone_size: NA
j_call: TRBJ1-4
v_call: TRBV18
cdr3_aa: CASSLRTGPRGEKLFF
cdr3_nt: TGTGCCAGCTCACTAAGGACTGGTCCCAGGGGAGAAAAACTGTTTTTT

d_call: NA
cdr3_length: 14
clone_size: NA
j_call: TRBJ1-2
v_call: TRBV7-3
cdr3_aa: CASSPGPTGYGYTF
cdr3_nt: TGTGCCAGCAGCCCCGGACCGACTGGCTATGGCTACACCTTC

d_call: TRBD1
cdr3_length: 18
clone_size: few
j_call: TRBJ1-5
v_call: TRBV6-1
cdr3_aa: CASSEGQGGYRGNQPQHF
cdr3_nt: TGTGCCAGCAGTGAAGGACAGGGGGGGTATCGGGGCAATCAGCCCCAGCATTTT

d_call: TRBD2
cdr3_length: 15
clone_size: NA
j_call: TRBJ2-1
v_call: TRBV6-4
cdr3_aa: CASSRTSGPFNEQFF
cdr3_nt: TGTGCCAGCAGTCGGACTAGCGGGCCTTTCAATGAGCAGTTCTTC

d_call: NA
cdr3_length: 15
clone_size: few
j_call: TRBJ2-7
v_call: TRBV6-1
cdr3_aa: CASSDGRRRTYEQYF
cdr3_nt: TGTGCCAGCAGTGATGGACGAAGAAGAACCTACGAGCAGTACTTC

d_call: NA
cdr3_length: 13
clone_size: few
j_call: TRBJ1-2
v_call: TRBV6-5
cdr3_aa: CASSPTGRYGYTF
cdr3_nt: TGTGCCAGCAGCCCTACAGGACGCTATGGCTACACCTTC

d_call: NA
cdr3_length: 12
clone_size: NA
j_call: TRBJ1-5
v_call: TRBV27
cdr3_aa: CASRGGNQPQHF
cdr3_nt: TGTGCCAGCAGAGGTGGGAATCAGCCCCAGCATTTT

d_call: NA
cdr3_length: 16
clone_size: NA
j_call: TRBJ2-1
v_call: TRBV9
cdr3_aa: CASSVPRQGSYNEQFF
cdr3_nt: TGTGCCAGCAGCGTACCCAGGCAGGGTTCGTACAATGAGCAGTTCTTC